This is a list of T cell receptor beta chains from one sample in a study of T cell responses to AZD1222 COVID-19 vaccine. Here immunoSEQ multiplex PCR was the method, and the copy in TCRdb shows in-frame clones only, minus some. The sample holds roughly 55,000 clones, roughly nine tenths seen once. Material: peripheral blood, obtained on day 0 of AZD1222 vaccination. Every receptor here comes from an adult in good health. Each CDR3 is given with its conserved first and last residue. The order of the fields is CDR3 DNA, CDR3 protein, V gene, CDR3 length, D gene, J gene. A D gene is named only where the DNA matches it firmly.

TGTGCCAGCAGCCTTACCGACAGGGCATACAATGAGCAGTTCTTC	CASSLTDRAYNEQFF	TRBV27	15	TRBD1	TRBJ2-1
TGTGCCAGCTCACCACGGGGAGGGTCTGGGGCCAACGTCCTGACTTTC	CASSPRGGSGANVLTF	TRBV18	16	TRBD2	TRBJ2-6
TGTGCCAGCAGCTCCCCGACAGGGGGCGGTGAGACCCAGTACTTC	CASSSPTGGGETQYF	TRBV11-1	15	TRBD1	TRBJ2-5
TGTGCCTGGAGCGCCGGGCGGACGGACCTATACCCCTATGGCTACACCTTC	CAWSAGRTDLYPYGYTF	TRBV30	17	-	TRBJ1-2
TGTGCCAGTAGGTCCGGCCAGTCCTACGAGCAGTACTTC	CASRSGQSYEQYF	TRBV19	13	-	TRBJ2-7
TGTGCCAGCAGCAACCGGGCGGTTATGAACACTGAAGCTTTCTTT	CASSNRAVMNTEAFF	TRBV21-1	15	-	TRBJ1-1
TGTGCCAGCAGCCCGGGACAGGGAGGCCAGCCCCAGCATTTT	CASSPGQGGQPQHF	TRBV7-9	14	TRBD1	TRBJ1-5
TGCGCCAGCAGTACTCCGGGAAAGGGCACTGAAGCTTTCTTT	CASSTPGKGTEAFF	TRBV5-1	14	-	TRBJ1-1
TGTGCCACTCAACGGGGGGGGAGAGATACGCAGTATTTT	CATQRGGRDTQYF	TRBV10-3	13	TRBD2	TRBJ2-3
TGTGCCAGCAGTTTATCCGGACGGCTTAGCTCCTATAATTCACCCCTCCACTTT	CASSLSGRLSSYNSPLHF	TRBV28	18	-	TRBJ1-6
TGTGCCAGTAGTATTTCAGCGGGAGGAGGGAATGAGCAGTTCTTC	CASSISAGGGNEQFF	TRBV19	15	TRBD2	TRBJ2-1
TGTGCTAGACCGCTCGAATCCTACGAGCAGTACTTC	CARPLESYEQYF	TRBV12-5	12	-	TRBJ2-7
TGTGCCAGCACCGAGTTGTTTGGGGCTTATTCACCCCTCCACTTT	CASTELFGAYSPLHF	TRBV6-5	15	-	TRBJ1-6
TGTGCCAGCAGCCAAGGTTATCCGGGCGGCTACACCTTC	CASSQGYPGGYTF	TRBV14	13	-	TRBJ1-2
TGTGCCAGCAGCTTTGGGAATCAGCCCCAGCATTTT	CASSFGNQPQHF	TRBV3-1/TRBV3-2	12	-	TRBJ1-5
TGTGCCAGCAGCTTAGCGCCGTTGGCGGTGAGCACTGAAGCTTTCTTT	CASSLAPLAVSTEAFF	TRBV7-6	16	-	TRBJ1-1
TGTGCCTGGAATCCACATTCTATCGGGGAGCTGTTTTTT	CAWNPHSIGELFF	TRBV30	13	-	TRBJ2-2
TGTGCCAGTAGTACGCGAATGGGAGCCCAGCATTTT	CASSTRMGAQHF	TRBV19	12	-	TRBJ1-5
TGTGCCAGCAGTTTCAGGGGAGAGACCCAGTACTTC	CASSFRGETQYF	TRBV27	12	-	TRBJ2-5
TGTGCCAGCAGCCCCACGGGGTCTAGCGGGAGGATTATTGGCTCCGGGGAGCTGTTTTTT	CASSPTGSSGRIIGSGELFF	TRBV5-4	20	TRBD2	TRBJ2-2
TGCGCCAGCAGCCCCTTTGGCGGAGGGAGCTCCTACAATGAGCAGTTCTTC	CASSPFGGGSSYNEQFF	TRBV5-1	17	-	TRBJ2-1
TGTGCCAGCAGTCTCCTACAGTCTGGGCGGGGGAATTCACCCCTCCACTTT	CASSLLQSGRGNSPLHF	TRBV27	17	-	TRBJ1-6
TGTGCCAGTAGTATTTGGCGGGACTCCTACGAGCAGTACTTC	CASSIWRDSYEQYF	TRBV19	14	-	TRBJ2-7
TGTGCCAGCAGCGTAGACGGGAGGGCCTTAAATGAGCAGTTCTTC	CASSVDGRALNEQFF	TRBV9	15	TRBD2	TRBJ2-1
TGTGCCAGCAGTTTACAGGGGGCGAACACTGAAGCTTTCTTT	CASSLQGANTEAFF	TRBV27	14	TRBD1	TRBJ1-1
TGTGCCAGCAGTGACGGGTTCTCTAATGAAAAACTGTTTTTT	CASSDGFSNEKLFF	TRBV2	14	-	TRBJ1-4
TGTGCCAGCAGCACAGGGTATCAGCCCCAGCATTTT	CASSTGYQPQHF	TRBV28	12	-	TRBJ1-5
TGTGCCACCAGCAGAGATCCTTGGACTAGCTTCGGCACAGATACGCAGTATTTT	CATSRDPWTSFGTDTQYF	TRBV15	18	TRBD2	TRBJ2-3
TGTGCCAGCAGTTTACCGAGGGCGGGAGGTACCGGGGAGCTGTTTTTT	CASSLPRAGGTGELFF	TRBV27	16	TRBD2	TRBJ2-2
TGCGCCAGCAGTACCGGTAATTCAAACTACGAGCAGTACTTC	CASSTGNSNYEQYF	TRBV5-1	14	-	TRBJ2-7
TGTGCCAGCAGGGGACAGGGGAACACTGAAGCTTTCTTT	CASRGQGNTEAFF	TRBV28	13	TRBD1	TRBJ1-1